These T cell receptor beta chains were read from a single sample in a study of response to subunit inactivated influenza vaccine. A single record per CDR3 protein comes from TCRdb applying MiXCR to the RT-PCR reads. The repertoire consists of over 750,000 distinct CDR3 sequences, with 21% occurring once and the leading ten covering roughly a tenth. The material sequenced was PBMCs from blood, taken 4 to 6 days after vaccination. The receptors shown here come from a man in his fifties or sixties who received an inactivated influenza vaccine. Both conserved end residues are part of each CDR3. Some rows have no size entry. The others give once, few or many, or a class for an expanded clone.

CASSPGPRQPETQYF	.	15	TRBV4-3	TRBJ2-5
CASTQKTVWRRETQYF	few	16	TRBV6-1	TRBJ2-5
CASSQVWPETYYEQYF	.	16	TRBV4-1	TRBJ2-7
CASSLFLYEQYF	few	12	TRBV7-9	TRBJ2-7
CASTYSGTGAYGYTF	.	15	TRBV6-5	TRBJ1-2
CSARAGTVADTQYF	many	14	TRBV20-1	TRBJ2-3
CASRPAGTGDVGREVFF	.	17	TRBV12-3/TRBV12-4	TRBJ2-2
CSARDLLRREGGETQYF	few	17	TRBV20-1	TRBJ2-5
CASSFFENLETQYF	.	14	TRBV12-3/TRBV12-4	TRBJ2-5
CASSSHPDRPGDDEKLFF	few	18	TRBV11-1	TRBJ1-4
CASSLTRGFSSGANVLTF	few	18	TRBV11-1	TRBJ2-6
CASTAGGNTGELFF	.	14	TRBV28	TRBJ2-2
CASRPPILGNSPLHF	.	15	TRBV6-1	TRBJ1-6
CASSLKGVFNTGELFF	few	16	TRBV12-3/TRBV12-4	TRBJ2-2
CASSQENRLKGNTEAFF	.	17	TRBV4-1	TRBJ1-1
CASSQETGTGSYEQYF	few	16	TRBV4-1	TRBJ2-7
CASSLRLISGNTIYF	.	15	TRBV5-5	TRBJ1-3
CASSYSSAEPDTQYF	.	15	TRBV6-2/TRBV6-3	TRBJ2-3